A selection of T cell receptor beta chains follows, all from one sample in a study of T cell clones after liver transplantation. Data came from immunoSEQ multiplex PCR; TCRdb stores just in-frame clones and leaves some out. Altogether 70,000 to 85,000 clones are present, approximately 80% being singletons, with the ten largest covering 0.45% to 0.65%. Sequenced material: CD4+ T cells from blood, taken before liver transplant. Receptor source: a human donor who received a liver transplant. CDR3s include the opening cysteine and the closing phenylalanine or tryptophan. The listing skips clone size in some rows; elsewhere it reads once, few, many or a size class.

TRBJ2-2,few,TRBV6-1,CASSEAPKGGELFF
TRBJ1-4,few,TRBV7-9,CASSLGGTVNEKLFF
TRBJ1-5,.,TRBV19,CASSINRASNQPQHF
TRBJ2-7,.,TRBV5-1,CASSSGEGVPSYEQYF
TRBJ2-1,.,TRBV10-3,CAISAGTSGQPGEQFF
TRBJ2-1,.,TRBV7-9,CASSLGTGTNNEQFF
TRBJ2-7,.,TRBV29-1,CSVVTRTYEQYF
TRBJ2-2,.,TRBV4-3,CASSHPGGQGAGGELFF
TRBJ2-7,once,TRBV19,CASSIRQGAREQYF
TRBJ2-1,.,TRBV28,CASSTSGTGRRNEQFF
TRBJ2-5,few,TRBV19,CASRGGETQYF
TRBJ1-1,.,TRBV6-1,CASSPKGIAAFF
TRBJ1-3,few,TRBV7-8,CASSSQSGSGNTIYF
TRBJ2-7,.,TRBV15,CATSRDLARYEQYF
TRBJ1-5,.,TRBV28,CASSPDSQPQHF
TRBJ2-3,.,TRBV5-1,CASSLEQGGTDTQYF
TRBJ2-4,.,TRBV28,CASSIDRGQKSRNIQYF
TRBJ1-1,.,TRBV29-1,CSVGRPTEAFF
TRBJ2-7,.,TRBV28,CASALAPLYEQYF
TRBJ2-3,.,TRBV28,CASSGAGAGGRDTQYF
TRBJ1-4,.,TRBV5-1,CASSFLGRTNEKLFF
TRBJ2-5,.,TRBV2,CASSEGGEETQYF
TRBJ2-3,.,TRBV4-1,CASSQETDTQYF
TRBJ2-2,few,TRBV4-1,CASSQDDRGGPGELFF
TRBJ1-2,.,TRBV6-1,CASSDPGRAYGYTF
TRBJ2-2,.,TRBV5-1,CASSALAAGPNTGELFF
TRBJ1-2,once,TRBV5-1,CASSPSTGYAYGYTF
TRBJ2-1,.,TRBV7-2,CASSLFLAGQSSYNEQFF
TRBJ2-7,.,TRBV6-1,CASRATGGRSQYF
TRBJ1-2,.,TRBV9,CASSVQDSLGVYGYTF
TRBJ1-5,.,TRBV2,CASSERPGGDSNQPQHF
TRBJ1-1,.,TRBV11-2,CASSPTGPEAFF
TRBJ2-7,few,TRBV28,CASSQPPGQGRPQYF
TRBJ2-7,medium-sized,TRBV5-1,CASSLDVAAPYEQYF
TRBJ2-7,.,TRBV5-1,CASSADISYEQYF
TRBJ2-1,.,TRBV18,CACRGVSGGSYNEQFF
TRBJ1-5,.,TRBV15,CATSREGGSNSNQPQHF